The rows below give T cell receptor beta chains drawn from one sample of a study of blood T cells in healthy people across ages. In TCRdb, the 5' RACE reads were re-called with MiXCR into one record per CDR3 protein. In the table there are 1.5 million to 2 million distinct CDR3 sequences, approximately 50% of which are singletons. Source material: blood. These receptor sequences come from a woman aged 40 to 49 in good health. Both conserved end residues are part of each CDR3. Each record gives: V gene, J gene, clone size, D gene, CDR3 protein, CDR3 DNA. The D gene is left open where the match is weak. Size tells how often a clone was seen (once, few, many) or the class of an expanded clone, and some rows leave it out.

v_call: TRBV28
j_call: TRBJ2-7
clone_size: -
d_call: TRBD1
cdr3_aa: CASRSAKQGNYEQYF
cdr3_nt: TGTGCCAGCAGATCAGCCAAACAGGGGAACTACGAGCAGTACTTC

v_call: TRBV18
j_call: TRBJ2-7
clone_size: -
d_call: -
cdr3_aa: CASSLGRPGHPYEQYF
cdr3_nt: TGTGCCAGCTCACTAGGAAGACCGGGACACCCCTACGAGCAGTACTTC

v_call: TRBV5-1
j_call: TRBJ2-1
clone_size: few
d_call: TRBD2
cdr3_aa: CASSLGDGGKYNEQFF
cdr3_nt: TGCGCCAGCAGCTTGGGAGACGGGGGGAAATACAATGAGCAGTTCTTC

v_call: TRBV20-1
j_call: TRBJ1-2
clone_size: once
d_call: TRBD1
cdr3_aa: CSAGQGPVAGYTF
cdr3_nt: TGCAGTGCCGGACAGGGGCCCGTGGCTGGCTACACCTTC

v_call: TRBV9
j_call: TRBJ2-4
clone_size: few
d_call: -
cdr3_aa: CASSGATGVGNVQYF
cdr3_nt: TGTGCCAGCAGCGGAGCAACAGGAGTTGGGAACGTTCAGTACTTC

v_call: TRBV9
j_call: TRBJ2-1
clone_size: -
d_call: -
cdr3_aa: CASSVGSQTGEQFF
cdr3_nt: TGTGCCAGCAGCGTAGGATCTCAGACCGGTGAGCAGTTCTTC

v_call: TRBV20-1
j_call: TRBJ2-7
clone_size: -
d_call: TRBD2
cdr3_aa: CSARRGGGTSSREQYF
cdr3_nt: TGCAGTGCCCGCCGGGGGGGCGGGACTAGTAGTCGCGAGCAGTACTTC

v_call: TRBV29-1
j_call: TRBJ1-2
clone_size: few
d_call: -
cdr3_aa: CSARPSSYGYTF
cdr3_nt: TGCAGCGCTAGACCCTCTTCCTATGGCTACACCTTC

v_call: TRBV29-1
j_call: TRBJ1-1
clone_size: once
d_call: -
cdr3_aa: CSVEDVNRGYTEAFF
cdr3_nt: TGCAGCGTTGAAGATGTTAACCGGGGTTACACTGAAGCTTTCTTT

v_call: TRBV6-6
j_call: TRBJ1-2
clone_size: -
d_call: -
cdr3_aa: CASSYSTGNSYGYTF
cdr3_nt: TGTGCCAGCAGTTACTCGACGGGTAATAGCTATGGCTACACCTTC

v_call: TRBV13
j_call: TRBJ2-7
clone_size: many
d_call: -
cdr3_aa: CASSVNYEQYF
cdr3_nt: TGTGCCAGCAGCGTTAACTACGAGCAGTACTTC

v_call: TRBV19
j_call: TRBJ2-2
clone_size: once
d_call: -
cdr3_aa: CASTDRAGRVTGELFF
cdr3_nt: TGTGCCAGTACAGACCGCGCAGGGCGGGTAACCGGGGAGCTGTTTTTT

v_call: TRBV20-1
j_call: TRBJ1-5
clone_size: -
d_call: TRBD1
cdr3_aa: CSATGTGNQPQHF
cdr3_nt: TGCAGTGCCACCGGGACAGGGAATCAGCCCCAGCATTTT

v_call: TRBV28
j_call: TRBJ2-3
clone_size: -
d_call: -
cdr3_aa: CASSLRVGGVADTQYF
cdr3_nt: TGTGCCAGCAGTTTGCGGGTGGGCGGGGTGGCAGATACGCAGTATTTT

v_call: TRBV5-1
j_call: TRBJ2-1
clone_size: few
d_call: -
cdr3_aa: CASSLRQVRDEQFF
cdr3_nt: TGCGCCAGCAGCTTGAGACAGGTTCGGGATGAGCAGTTCTTC

v_call: TRBV12-3/TRBV12-4
j_call: TRBJ2-5
clone_size: -
d_call: TRBD2
cdr3_aa: CASSPTSGGAKTQYF
cdr3_nt: TGTGCCAGCAGCCCGACTAGCGGGGGGGCGAAGACCCAGTACTTC

v_call: TRBV29-1
j_call: TRBJ1-4
clone_size: -
d_call: -
cdr3_aa: CSVEGTRNEKLFF
cdr3_nt: TGCAGCGTTGAAGGGACACGGAATGAAAAACTGTTTTTT

v_call: TRBV20-1
j_call: TRBJ2-1
clone_size: few
d_call: TRBD2
cdr3_aa: CSAPTGRLAGGQFNEQFF
cdr3_nt: TGCAGTGCTCCAACGGGGAGACTAGCGGGGGGGCAGTTCAATGAGCAGTTCTTC

v_call: TRBV6-5
j_call: TRBJ2-7
clone_size: -
d_call: TRBD2
cdr3_aa: CASSSNLAGYEQYF
cdr3_nt: TGTGCCAGCAGTTCTAACCTAGCGGGCTACGAGCAGTACTTC

v_call: TRBV20-1
j_call: TRBJ2-5
clone_size: -
d_call: -
cdr3_aa: CSARDEGSGEQTQYF
cdr3_nt: TGCAGTGCTAGAGATGAAGGTTCAGGGGAACAGACCCAGTACTTC

v_call: TRBV2
j_call: TRBJ2-4
clone_size: few
d_call: TRBD1
cdr3_aa: CASTLDRGNIQYF
cdr3_nt: TGTGCCAGCACCTTAGACAGGGGAAACATTCAGTACTTC

v_call: TRBV20-1
j_call: TRBJ2-1
clone_size: -
d_call: TRBD1
cdr3_aa: CSARDATGGNEQFF
cdr3_nt: TGCAGTGCTAGAGATGCGACAGGGGGCAATGAGCAGTTCTTC

v_call: TRBV4-1
j_call: TRBJ1-2
clone_size: few
d_call: -
cdr3_aa: CASSQEGEFNGYTF
cdr3_nt: TGCGCCAGCAGCCAAGAGGGGGAGTTCAATGGCTACACCTTC

v_call: TRBV2
j_call: TRBJ2-3
clone_size: once
d_call: -
cdr3_aa: CASSVGNRRDTQYF
cdr3_nt: TGTGCCAGCAGTGTGGGGAATCGGAGGGATACGCAGTATTTT

v_call: TRBV24-1
j_call: TRBJ2-3
clone_size: -
d_call: -
cdr3_aa: CATSDFPGRDTQYF
cdr3_nt: TGTGCCACCAGTGATTTTCCGGGGAGAGATACGCAGTATTTT

v_call: TRBV6-5
j_call: TRBJ1-4
clone_size: -
d_call: -
cdr3_aa: CASSDVQGGEKLFF
cdr3_nt: TGTGCCAGCAGTGACGTCCAGGGAGGAGAAAAACTGTTTTTT

v_call: TRBV7-2
j_call: TRBJ2-3
clone_size: many
d_call: -
cdr3_aa: CASKGMAGTDTQYF
cdr3_nt: TGTGCCAGCAAGGGGATGGCGGGTACAGATACGCAGTATTTT

v_call: TRBV10-3
j_call: TRBJ2-1
clone_size: few
d_call: TRBD2
cdr3_aa: CAISESGPSGGLTYNEQFF
cdr3_nt: TGTGCCATCAGTGAGTCGGGGCCTAGCGGGGGCCTTACCTACAATGAGCAGTTCTTC

v_call: TRBV4-1
j_call: TRBJ2-3
clone_size: few
d_call: TRBD2
cdr3_aa: CASSQEGGLAGVTDTQYF
cdr3_nt: TGCGCCAGCAGCCAAGAAGGAGGACTAGCGGGAGTCACAGATACGCAGTATTTT

v_call: TRBV29-1
j_call: TRBJ2-1
clone_size: few
d_call: -
cdr3_aa: CSVEFPGPSYNEQFF
cdr3_nt: TGCAGCGTTGAATTTCCTGGGCCCTCCTACAATGAGCAGTTCTTC

v_call: TRBV14
j_call: TRBJ2-7
clone_size: many
d_call: -
cdr3_aa: CASSQRAGSKQYF
cdr3_nt: TGTGCCAGCAGCCAAAGGGCAGGGTCAAAACAGTACTTC

v_call: TRBV4-3
j_call: TRBJ2-5
clone_size: few
d_call: -
cdr3_aa: CASSQDDRHQETQYF
cdr3_nt: TGCGCCAGCAGCCAAGATGACAGGCACCAAGAGACCCAGTACTTC

v_call: TRBV5-1
j_call: TRBJ2-2
clone_size: -
d_call: -
cdr3_aa: CASSFVPGELFF
cdr3_nt: TGCGCCAGCAGCTTTGTCCCCGGGGAGCTGTTTTTT

v_call: TRBV20-1
j_call: TRBJ1-2
clone_size: -
d_call: TRBD1
cdr3_aa: CSARSTGAFCGYTF
cdr3_nt: TGCAGTGCTAGATCGACAGGGGCTTTCTGTGGCTACACCTTC

v_call: TRBV4-1
j_call: TRBJ2-1
clone_size: -
d_call: -
cdr3_aa: CASSQDMEGGLYEQFF
cdr3_nt: TGCGCCAGCAGCCAAGATATGGAGGGGGGGCTTTATGAGCAGTTCTTC

v_call: TRBV20-1
j_call: TRBJ1-6
clone_size: few
d_call: TRBD1
cdr3_aa: CSARAGTGDSPLHF
cdr3_nt: TGCAGTGCTAGGGCCGGGACAGGGGATTCACCCCTCCACTTT

v_call: TRBV6-2/TRBV6-3
j_call: TRBJ2-7
clone_size: -
d_call: -
cdr3_aa: CASSYSSRTLSYEQYF
cdr3_nt: TGTGCCAGCAGTTACTCTTCCCGGACCCTCTCCTACGAGCAGTACTTC

v_call: TRBV28
j_call: TRBJ1-5
clone_size: -
d_call: -
cdr3_aa: CASSLSWAGRGNQPQHF
cdr3_nt: TGTGCCAGCAGTTTATCATGGGCCGGACGGGGCAATCAGCCCCAGCATTTT

v_call: TRBV7-2
j_call: TRBJ2-6
clone_size: -
d_call: -
cdr3_aa: CASSLVRGGYGANVLTF
cdr3_nt: TGTGCTAGCAGCTTAGTACGTGGGGGTTATGGGGCCAACGTCCTGACTTTC

v_call: TRBV20-1
j_call: TRBJ1-5
clone_size: -
d_call: TRBD1
cdr3_aa: CSARETGGAGQPQHF
cdr3_nt: TGCAGTGCTAGAGAGACAGGGGGCGCGGGGCAGCCCCAGCATTTT

v_call: TRBV27
j_call: TRBJ2-5
clone_size: -
d_call: -
cdr3_aa: CASRFGGSETQYF
cdr3_nt: TGTGCCAGCAGATTCGGGGGTTCCGAGACCCAGTACTTC

v_call: TRBV28
j_call: TRBJ1-2
clone_size: -
d_call: -
cdr3_aa: CASSRRTVYGYTF
cdr3_nt: TGTGCCAGCAGCCGCCGGACGGTCTATGGCTACACCTTC

v_call: TRBV7-2
j_call: TRBJ2-7
clone_size: -
d_call: -
cdr3_aa: CASSLAEQYNEQYF
cdr3_nt: TGTGCCAGCAGCTTAGCGGAGCAGTACAATGAGCAGTACTTC

v_call: TRBV5-1
j_call: TRBJ1-2
clone_size: -
d_call: TRBD1
cdr3_aa: CASSQDREKLEGYTF
cdr3_nt: TGCGCCAGCAGCCAGGACAGGGAAAAGTTGGAAGGCTACACCTTC

v_call: TRBV2
j_call: TRBJ2-3
clone_size: -
d_call: -
cdr3_aa: CASSEGSDTQYF
cdr3_nt: TGTGCCAGCAGTGAGGGGTCAGATACGCAGTATTTT

v_call: TRBV12-3/TRBV12-4
j_call: TRBJ2-2
clone_size: -
d_call: TRBD2
cdr3_aa: CASSRRLAGGPTGELFF
cdr3_nt: TGTGCCAGCAGTCGTAGACTAGCGGGGGGGCCAACCGGGGAGCTGTTTTTT

v_call: TRBV11-2
j_call: TRBJ2-3
clone_size: -
d_call: -
cdr3_aa: CASSSPSIGSTDTQYF
cdr3_nt: TGTGCCAGCAGCTCCCCTTCGATCGGAAGCACAGATACGCAGTATTTT

v_call: TRBV6-2/TRBV6-3
j_call: TRBJ2-5
clone_size: -
d_call: -
cdr3_aa: CASSWTTRYDGEQYF
cdr3_nt: TGTGCCAGCAGTTGGACGACGAGATACGACGGGGAGCAGTACTTC